Presented here are 6 T cell receptor beta chains from one specimen sequenced in a study of blood T cell repertoires in COVID-19. TCRdb's table, derived via immunoSEQ multiplex PCR, lists solely in-frame clones and lacks some. The sample yields around 150,000 clones, approximately 79% seen once. The specimen sequenced was PBMCs or T cells enriched from blood (not recorded which). The receptors were sampled from a woman in her forties or fifties who had recovered from COVID-19.

This chain links TRBV4-2 with TRBJ2-1; D possibly corresponds to TRBD2 (5 bases). Looked up from germline, CDR1 is LGHNA and CDR2 is YNFKEQ. The ends were cut back, 1 base at V and 8 bases at J, with 18 bases in the middle. The CDR3 is made up of 16 amino acids. CDR3 amino acids: CASSQGNAGVLDEQFF. In DNA form, the CDR3 reads TGTGCCAGCAGCCAAGGGAACGCCGGGGTACTTGATGAGCAGTTCTTC.

The chain has TRBV4-2 and TRBJ2-5; TRBD2 matches 9 bases. The CDR3 is 17 amino acids. V shed 0 bases, J shed 0 bases, and the junction held 5 bases outside the gene matches. The germline CDR1 and CDR2 sequences are LGHNA and YNFKEQ. CDR3 sequence: CASSQDPSGTYQETQYF. DNA of the CDR3: TGTGCCAGCAGCCAAGATCCTAGCGGGACCTACCAAGAGACCCAGTACTTC.

The chain employs TRBV7-9 and TRBJ2-2, with 7 bases identical to TRBD2. Losses at the gene ends were 10 bases for V and 4 bases for J; bases not matched to a gene: 24. CDR1 and CDR2 (germline): SEHNR, FQNEAQ (reference sequence). The CDR3 length is 19 residues. The CDR3 DNA sequence: TGTGCCACTACGAGGCTAGCGGATTTCGAACACCTGGGCACCGGGGAGCTGTTTTTT. Translated: CATTRLADFEHLGTGELFF. Variable domain in full (rest from reference TRBV7-9 and TRBJ2-2): DTGVSQNPRHKITKRGQNVTFRCDPISEHNRLYWYRQTLGQGPEFLTYFQNEAQLEKSRLLSDRFSAERPKGSFSTLEIQRTEQGDSAMYLCATTRLADFEHLGTGELFFGEGSRLTVL.

This clone has more than one count but fewer than ten. The chain joins TRBV7-9 to TRBJ1-6, with D perhaps matching TRBD1 (5 bases). Germline lookup yields CDR1 SEHNR and CDR2 FQNEAQ (reference sequence). V gave up 1 base and J gave up 3 bases, with 7 bases separating them. The CDR3 sequence is 15 residues long. The CDR3 coding sequence is TGTGCCAGCAGCTTAGGGGGGGACTATAATTCACCCCTCCACTTT. Translated: CASSLGGDYNSPLHF.

The CDR3 DNA sequence: TGTGCCAGCAGCCGAGCGGGAAGAGACAATGAGCAGTTCTTC. It specifies CASSRAGRDNEQFF. The chain carries TRBV5-4 and TRBJ2-1; 7 nucleotides align to TRBD2. Germline loops: CDR1 SGHNT, CDR2 YYREEE (reference sequence). V was pared by 4 bases and J by 5 bases, with 6 bases of the junction left unmatched. This CDR3 has 14 residues.

The sample holds many counts of this clone. This chain connects TRBV7-9 to TRBJ1-1; unclear D gene. This CDR3 is 13 amino acids long. Trimming took off 7 bases at V and 5 bases at J, with 14 bases between the two ends. The germline V gene has CDR1 SEHNR and CDR2 FQNEAQ (reference sequence). CDR3 nucleotide sequence: TGTGCCAGCATACCGCGGGGTAGTACTGAAGCTTTCTTT. Residues: CASIPRGSTEAFF.